This entry features one T cell receptor beta chain sequence. This sample is drawn from a study of PD-L1 blockade in urothelial cancer. TCRdb's table, derived via immunoSEQ multiplex PCR, lists solely in-frame clones and lacks some. The table shows about 90,000 clones, with more than 90% occurring only once. The V gene end was trimmed by 8 bases and the J gene end by 9 bases; junction bases not matched to a gene: 7. The CDR3 has 14 residues. Germline V CDR1 and CDR2: MNHNS, SASEGT. The gene calls are TRBV6-1 and TRBJ2-1, with 13 positions matching TRBD2. The TCR sequence derives from a man aged 60 to 69 with urothelial cancer. The sequencing used PBMCs, collected around atezolizumab (anti-PD-L1) treatment. CDR3 in amino acids: CASFTSGGASEQFF. The CDR3 DNA is TGTGCCAGCTTCACTAGCGGGGGGGCCAGTGAGCAGTTCTTC.